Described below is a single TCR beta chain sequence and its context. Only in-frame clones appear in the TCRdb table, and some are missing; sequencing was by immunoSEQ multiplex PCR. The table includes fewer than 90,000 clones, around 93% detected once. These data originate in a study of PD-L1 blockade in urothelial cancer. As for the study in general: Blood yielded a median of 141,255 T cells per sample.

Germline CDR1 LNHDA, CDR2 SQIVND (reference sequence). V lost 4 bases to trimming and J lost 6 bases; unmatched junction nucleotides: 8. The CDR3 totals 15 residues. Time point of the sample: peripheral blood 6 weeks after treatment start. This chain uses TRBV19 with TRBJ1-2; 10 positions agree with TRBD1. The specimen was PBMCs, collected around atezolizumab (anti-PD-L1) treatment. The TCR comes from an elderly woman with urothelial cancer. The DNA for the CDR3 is TGTGCCAGTAGTAGCACGGGACAGGGGAAGAATGGCTACACCTTC. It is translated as CASSSTGQGKNGYTF.